This T cell receptor (beta chain) comes out of a study of T cell responses to AZD1222 COVID-19 vaccine. The protocol was immunoSEQ multiplex PCR, while the TCRdb copy is restricted to in-frame clones and leaves out a portion. The sample has about 170,000 clones, roughly nine tenths seen once; the top ten hold approximately 2.5%. This CDR3 region has 13 residues. The V end lost 5 bases, the J end lost 6 bases, and 14 bases lay between the germline ends. This chain joins TRBV12-3 or TRBV12-4 and TRBJ2-7; D is perhaps TRBD1 or TRBD2 (5 bases each). The sequence came from an adult in good health. This specimen was peripheral blood, taken on day 0 of AZD1222 vaccination. The CDR3 DNA reads TGTGCCAGCAGTCGGGGCCCTTTTGTCGAGCAGTACTTC. It is translated as CASSRGPFVEQYF.